The 9 T cell receptor beta chains in this list originate from one sample, sequenced in a study of immune evolution from preneoplasia to lung adenocarcinoma. Sequencing used immunoSEQ multiplex PCR; TCRdb keeps in-frame clones, though not all of them. Of 6,000 or so clones in the sample, 80% to 85% are singletons; the top ten hold more than 5%. The sample taken for sequencing was FFPE invasive lung adenocarcinoma tissue. The receptors here all came from a person aged 45-60 years with lung adenocarcinoma.

This chain connects TRBV2 to TRBJ1-2; D not certain. The CDR3 is 14 amino acids. The germline gives CDR1 SNHLY, CDR2 FYNNEI. The V end was cut by 0 bases, the J end by 4 bases, with 9 bases between. This CDR3 is CASSEASRLYGYTF. The CDR3 bases are TGTGCCAGCAGTGAAGCGTCACGACTCTATGGCTACACCTTC.

CDR3 sequence reads: CASSLRHNQLDTGELFF. The DNA of the CDR3 is TGTGCCAGCAGCTTAAGACACAACCAATTGGACACCGGGGAGCTGTTTTTT. The chain is built from TRBV7-3 and TRBJ2-2, with D uncertain. This CDR3 comprises 17 residues. Per the germline V gene, CDR1 is SGHTA and CDR2 is FQGTGA. Trimming stripped 1 base from V and 3 bases from J, with 15 bases between. The full variable domain, its missing parts supplied by reference TRBV7-3 and TRBJ2-2, is GAGVSQTPSNKVTEKGKYVELRCDPISGHTALYWYRQSLGQGPEFLIYFQGTGAADDSGLPNDRFFAVRPEGSVSTLKIQRTERGDSAVYLCASSLRHNQLDTGELFFGEGSRLTVL.

The rearrangement uses TRBV7-8 and TRBJ1-5, with D tentatively TRBD1 (5 bases). Trimming removed 6 bases from V and 3 bases from J, with 15 bases in between. CDR1 and CDR2 from the germline V gene are SGHVS and FQNEAQ. There are 15 residues in the CDR3. Written as DNA, the CDR3 is TGTGCCAGCAGGAATTCGGTAGGGGACAATCAGCCCCAGCATTTT. As protein: CASRNSVGDNQPQHF. Based on the CDR3 plus reference TRBV7-8 and TRBJ1-5, the full variable domain is GAGVSQSPRYKVAKRGQDVALRCDPISGHVSLFWYQQALGQGPEFLTYFQNEAQLDKSGLPSDRFFAERPEGSVSTLKIQRTQQEDSAVYLCASRNSVGDNQPQHFGDGTRLSIL.

In this sample, this clone turned up a few times. The chain uses TRBV30 and TRBJ2-5; D might be TRBD1 or TRBD2, each matching 5 bases. Trimming removed 3 bases from V and 4 bases from J, with 18 bases in between. Germline-derived CDR1 and CDR2 are GTSNPN and SVGIG (reference sequence). This CDR3 region has 15 residues. The CDR3 is CAWSVGTEPGETQYF. CDR3 DNA sequence: TGTGCCTGGAGCGTGGGGACCGAGCCGGGAGAGACCCAGTACTTC.

Points on this clone: Mismatch with germline at one junction end may stem from a read error. The same CDR3 can be traced to other DNA sequences in this sample. This chain links TRBV18 with TRBJ2-2; 8 nucleotides match TRBD2. CDR1 KGHSH and CDR2 LQKENI come from the germline V gene. The CDR3 runs 15 residues. As DNA, the CDR3 is TGTGCTAGCTACCCGGGAGGGGCGTCCACCGGGGAGCTGTTTTTT. Translation gives CASYPGGASTGELFF.

The chain has TRBV29-1 and TRBJ2-5; D possibly corresponds to TRBD1 (6 bases). CDR1 and CDR2 (germline): SQVTM, ANQGSEA. Trimming left V 1 base short and J 2 bases short, with 20 bases between. The CDR3 loop spans 17 amino acids. The chain's CDR3 is CSVEVGGRGRVQETQYF. Written as DNA, the CDR3 is TGCAGCGTTGAAGTCGGAGGCAGGGGTCGGGTTCAAGAGACCCAGTACTTC.

The rearrangement joins TRBV2 to TRBJ1-1, with a tentative D call TRBD1 (6 bases). Trimming pared 6 bases from V and 2 bases from J, leaving 13 bases between. Germline assignment: CDR1 SNHLY and CDR2 FYNNEI. The CDR3 has 14 amino acids. The CDR3 nucleotides read TGTGCCAGCAGCCTACAGGGCCTTAACACTGAAGCTTTCTTT. Encoded protein: CASSLQGLNTEAFF.

V gene TRBV15 combines with J gene TRBJ1-1; a weak D match, TRBD1 (5 bases). V lost 3 bases, J lost 5 bases, and 16 bases lay in between. CDR1 and CDR2 from the germline V gene are LNHNV and YYDKDF (reference sequence). The CDR3 runs to 15 residues. The CDR3 sequence: CATSSRLTGVTEAFF. CDR3 bases: TGTGCCACCAGCAGCCGCCTTACGGGGGTGACTGAAGCTTTCTTT.

The V gene is TRBV11-1, the J gene TRBJ2-4; the D gene is possibly TRBD1 (6 bases). This CDR3 is 16 amino acids long. Trimming removed 3 bases from V and 0 bases from J, with 12 bases in between. Germline V gives CDR1 SGHAT, CDR2 FQDESV (reference sequence). CDR3: CASSLGTRGAKNIQYF. CDR3 DNA: TGTGCCAGCAGCTTGGGCACCAGGGGAGCCAAAAACATTCAGTACTTC. Full variable domain (outside the CDR3, taken from reference TRBV11-1 and TRBJ2-4): EAEVAQSPRYKITEKSQAVAFWCDPISGHATLYWYRQILGQGPELLVQFQDESVVDDSQLPKDRFSAERLKGVDSTLKIQPAELGDSAMYLCASSLGTRGAKNIQYFGAGTRLSVL.